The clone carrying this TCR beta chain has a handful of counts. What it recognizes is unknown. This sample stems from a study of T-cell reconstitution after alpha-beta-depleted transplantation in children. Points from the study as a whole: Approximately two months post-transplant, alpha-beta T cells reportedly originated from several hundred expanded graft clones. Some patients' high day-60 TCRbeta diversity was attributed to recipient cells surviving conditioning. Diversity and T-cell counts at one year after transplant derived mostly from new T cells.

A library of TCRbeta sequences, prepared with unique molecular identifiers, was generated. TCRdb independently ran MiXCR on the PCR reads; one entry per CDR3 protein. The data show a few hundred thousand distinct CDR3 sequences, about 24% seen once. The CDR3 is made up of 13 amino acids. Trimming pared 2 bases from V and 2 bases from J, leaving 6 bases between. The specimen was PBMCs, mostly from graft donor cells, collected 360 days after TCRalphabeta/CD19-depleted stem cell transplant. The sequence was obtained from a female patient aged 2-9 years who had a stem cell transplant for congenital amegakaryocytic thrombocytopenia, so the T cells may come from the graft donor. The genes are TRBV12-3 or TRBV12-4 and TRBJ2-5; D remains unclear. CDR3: CASSLRSQETQYF. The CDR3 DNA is TGTGCCAGCAGTTTAAGGTCGCAAGAGACCCAGTACTTC.